Each of the 18 T cell receptor beta chains below was sequenced from the same sample in a study of T cell responses to AZD1222 COVID-19 vaccine. The table came from immunoSEQ multiplex PCR; TCRdb's copy has only in-frame clones and leaves some out. The table has roughly 110,000 clones, over 80% seen once. The sample was peripheral blood, taken 28 days after the second AZD1222 dose. All receptors come from an adult who received the AZD1222 COVID-19 vaccine.

The J gene is TRBJ1-1, the V gene TRBV7-9; D remains ambiguous. The germline CDR1 and CDR2 sequences are SEHNR and FQNEAQ (reference sequence). The CDR3 has 14 residues. Trimming shortened V by 8 bases and J by 1 base, and 14 bases separated the two germline ends. The CDR3 DNA follows: TGTGCCAGCGGAGCGGAGGGCGGGAACACTGAAGCTTTCTTT. Protein: CASGAEGGNTEAFF.

The V and J genes are TRBV28 and TRBJ1-5; a weak D match, TRBD1 (5 bases). This CDR3 is built from 12 residues. V gave up 4 bases and J gave up 7 bases, with 8 bases separating them. Germline V gene sequence: CDR1 MDHEN, CDR2 SYDVKM. The CDR3 nucleotides read TGTGCCAGCAGTTCCGGGACCCAGCCCCAGCATTTT. Amino acid sequence: CASSSGTQPQHF.

This clone is medium-sized (0.01 to 0.1%) within its sample. This chain connects TRBV27 to TRBJ1-1; D remains ambiguous. The V gene lost 1 base and the J gene lost 6 bases, with 15 bases spanning the gap. This CDR3 has 15 amino acids. Germline loops: CDR1 MNHEY, CDR2 SMNVEV (reference sequence). CDR3 DNA: TGTGCCAGCAGTTTATTGGGCGGCCGGCGGTCTGAAGCTTTCTTT. This codes for CASSLLGGRRSEAFF.

V and J are TRBV7-9 and TRBJ2-6, with 9 bases lining up with TRBD1. Trimming at V came to 5 bases and at J to 0 bases, leaving 8 bases not matched to a gene. The CDR3 length is 18 residues. Germline-derived CDR1 and CDR2 are SEHNR and FQNEAQ (reference sequence). CDR3 nucleotides: TGTGCCAGCAGCCTCCGGGACAGGGAAATCTCTGGGGCCAACGTCCTGACTTTC. Translating it yields CASSLRDREISGANVLTF.

The J gene is TRBJ2-1, the V gene TRBV6-5; D is unclear. Per germline, CDR1 MNHEY and CDR2 SVGAGI. The CDR3 spans 12 residues. The V end was cut by 5 bases, the J end by 8 bases, with 10 bases between. The CDR3 reads CASSPLNYEQFF. The DNA of the CDR3 is TGTGCCAGCAGTCCTCTAAACTATGAGCAGTTCTTC.

The chain uses TRBV6-1 and TRBJ1-1, with TRBD1 as a possible D gene (5 bases). The CDR3 consists of 13 residues. CDR1 and CDR2 (germline): MNHNS, SASEGT. The V gene lost 2 bases and the J gene lost 8 bases, with 12 bases spanning the gap. The CDR3 here is CASSENWGLEAFF. CDR3 coding DNA: TGTGCCAGCAGTGAAAATTGGGGGTTGGAAGCTTTCTTT.

The chain carries TRBV5-8 and TRBJ2-1; the D gene is possibly TRBD2 (6 bases). Germline V CDR1 and CDR2: SGHTS, YDEGEE. The CDR3 is made up of 14 amino acids. Trimming pared 3 bases from V and 5 bases from J, leaving 12 bases between. CDR3 DNA: TGTGCCAGCAGCTCGTGGACTACTAACAATGAGCAGTTCTTC. Protein: CASSSWTTNNEQFF.

V gene TRBV3-1 (or the pseudogene TRBV3-2) combines with J gene TRBJ1-5; D remains unclear. The CDR3 has 16 amino acids. Germline assignment: CDR1 LGHDT and CDR2 YNNKEL (reference sequence). V was cut by 1 base and J by 4 bases, with 14 bases left in between. The CDR3 DNA follows: TGTGCCAGCAGCCAAGGGCGGTTGGTACAGAATCAGCCCCAGCATTTT. It encodes CASSQGRLVQNQPQHF.

The chain joins TRBV15 to TRBJ1-4, with no clear D. The CDR3 covers 13 residues. The germline V gene has CDR1 LNHNV and CDR2 YYDKDF (reference sequence). Trimming left V 2 bases short and J 10 bases short, with 11 bases between. The CDR3 DNA is TGTGCCACCAGCAGACTCGGTTTCCCAAAACTGTTTTTT. Translating it yields CATSRLGFPKLFF.

The V gene is TRBV3-1 (or the pseudogene TRBV3-2), the J gene TRBJ2-1; D is unclear. The CDR3 covers 15 residues. The V end was cut by 0 bases, the J end by 6 bases, with 12 bases between. In germline, CDR1 is LGHDT, CDR2 YNNKEL (reference sequence). The CDR3 DNA sequence: TGTGCCAGCAGCCAAGAGCTCCTGCCCCTCAATGAGCAGTTCTTC. Translation gives CASSQELLPLNEQFF.

The chain links TRBV6-5 to TRBJ1-6; TRBD1 agrees at 7 bases. Germline CDR1 reads MNHEY; CDR2 reads SVGAGI. The CDR3 runs 15 residues. After removal of 2 bases from V and 7 bases from J, the junction contained 5 bases not matched to a gene. The CDR3 DNA sequence: TGTGCCAGCAGTTACGCCAGGGGGTCCAATTCACCCCTCCACTTT. It codes for CASSYARGSNSPLHF.

The chain carries TRBV28 and TRBJ1-3; 11 bases are shared with TRBD1. The trim removed 5 bases at V and 3 bases at J, leaving 15 bases unmatched. The germline V gene encodes CDR1 MDHEN and CDR2 SYDVKM. There are 19 residues in the CDR3. CDR3 coding DNA: TGTGCCAGCAGTGCATATAGGGGGACAGGGGGTAATATTGGAAACACCATATATTTT. Translating gives CASSAYRGTGGNIGNTIYF.

In this sample, this clone turned up once. The chain employs TRBV28 and TRBJ1-2; unclear D gene. The CDR3 extends over 12 amino acids. Trimming removed 7 bases from V and 6 bases from J, with 12 bases in between. The germline gives CDR1 MDHEN, CDR2 SYDVKM. The CDR3 loop is CASMVEGDGYTF. The DNA for the CDR3 is TGTGCCAGCATGGTGGAGGGTGATGGCTACACCTTC.

There are a few counts of this clone. CDR3 residues: CASTARRDRTEAFF. The DNA for the CDR3 is TGTGCCAGCACGGCGCGGCGGGATCGGACTGAAGCTTTCTTT. The gene calls are TRBV27 and TRBJ1-1, with D unresolved. V was trimmed by 7 bases and J by 5 bases, leaving 17 bases between them. The CDR3 totals 14 residues. CDR1 MNHEY and CDR2 SMNVEV come from the germline V gene (reference sequence).

The chain recombines TRBV2 with TRBJ2-7, with TRBD2 identical over 10 bases. Germline V gene lookup returns CDR1 SNHLY and CDR2 FYNNEI. This CDR3 has 14 amino acids. Trimming took 5 bases from V and 3 from J; bases not matched to a gene: 4. This chain's CDR3 is CASSTQRGGYEQYF. In nucleotides, the CDR3 is TGTGCCAGCAGTACCCAGCGGGGGGGCTACGAGCAGTACTTC.

The chain joins TRBV7-9 to TRBJ2-1, with D possibly TRBD1 on 5 matching bases. The CDR3 totals 14 residues. The V end was cut by 2 bases, the J end by 8 bases, with 13 bases between. The germline CDR1 and CDR2 sequences are SEHNR and FQNEAQ (reference sequence). The CDR3 sequence: CASSLRQPRDEQFF. CDR3 coding DNA: TGTGCCAGCAGCTTAAGACAGCCAAGAGATGAGCAGTTCTTC.

This chain joins TRBV7-2 and TRBJ2-1; D is perhaps TRBD2 (6 bases). The CDR3 extends over 11 amino acids. CDR1 is SGHTA, CDR2 FQGNSA, per germline. Trimming stripped 1 base from V and 14 bases from J, with 9 bases between. The CDR3 loop is CASSLDQREFF. The CDR3 DNA is TGTGCCAGCAGCTTAGATCAGCGGGAGTTCTTC. The entire variable domain, with the rest obtained from reference TRBV7-2 and TRBJ2-1, is as follows: GAGVSQSPSNKVTEKGKDVELRCDPISGHTALYWYRQSLGQGLEFLIYFQGNSAPDKSGLPSDRFSAERTGGSVSTLTIQRTQQEDSAVYLCASSLDQREFFGPGTRLTVL.

The chain recombines TRBV7-2 with TRBJ1-1, with D uncertain. This CDR3 has 15 amino acids. CDR1 is SGHTA, CDR2 FQGNSA, per germline. V lost 2 bases and J 1 base, leaving 11 bases between the germline ends. For the CDR3, the DNA is TGTGCCAGCAGCTTATTCGCCGCGGGGAACACTGAAGCTTTCTTT. Amino acid sequence: CASSLFAAGNTEAFF.